These T cell receptor beta chains were read from a single sample in a study of blood T cell repertoires in COVID-19. Libraries were prepared by immunoSEQ multiplex PCR; TCRdb keeps only in-frame clonotypes and omits some of them. The top ten hold 14% of the sample, which has over 45,000 clones, about 88% seen once. Material: peripheral blood. Receptors originate from a woman aged 55-69 years with active COVID-19. CDR3s include the opening cysteine and the closing phenylalanine or tryptophan. Fields, in order: CDR3 protein, CDR3 DNA, clone size, D gene, J gene, V gene. D genes are given only for firm matches. Where a row states a size, it is once, few, many or the class of an expanded clone; other rows omit it.

CAPRSEKLFF	TGTGCCCCCAGATCGGAAAAACTGTTTTTT	NA	NA	TRBJ1-4	TRBV6-4
CATSTGGAGNTIYF	TGTGCCACCAGCACCGGGGGGGCTGGAAACACCATATATTTT	once	NA	TRBJ1-3	TRBV15
CASSPLQGAPGELFF	TGTGCCAGCAGCCCGTTACAGGGGGCTCCCGGGGAGCTGTTTTTT	NA	TRBD1	TRBJ2-2	TRBV7-6
CASSTGQGIVNTEAFF	TGCGCCAGCAGCACCGGACAGGGAATCGTGAACACTGAAGCTTTCTTT	once	TRBD1	TRBJ1-1	TRBV5-1
CASSSGTSGGSNTGELFF	TGTGCCAGCAGCTCCGGGACTAGCGGGGGGAGTAACACCGGGGAGCTGTTTTTT	NA	TRBD2	TRBJ2-2	TRBV5-4
CASSLGVRDGYTF	TGTGCCAGCAGCTTAGGAGTTAGAGATGGCTACACCTTC	NA	NA	TRBJ1-2	TRBV7-9
CASSLDREAYNEQFF	TGTGCCAGCAGCTTAGACAGGGAAGCCTACAATGAGCAGTTCTTC	NA	NA	TRBJ2-1	TRBV7-2
CASSLYRGDQPQHF	TGTGCCAGCTCACTTTACAGGGGAGATCAGCCCCAGCATTTT	NA	TRBD1	TRBJ1-5	TRBV18
CASSFWLNTEAFF	TGTGCCAGCAGCTTTTGGCTGAACACTGAAGCTTTCTTT	NA	NA	TRBJ1-1	TRBV7-3
CASSFGGGTEAFF	TGTGCCAGCAGCTTTGGGGGGGGGACTGAAGCTTTCTTT	NA	NA	TRBJ1-1	TRBV7-8
CASPKRTTSSGNTIYF	TGTGCCAGCCCCAAACGGACAACCAGCTCTGGAAACACCATATATTTT	NA	NA	TRBJ1-3	TRBV21-1
CASSQGQGVNGYTF	TGTGCCAGCAGCCAAGGACAGGGGGTCAATGGCTACACCTTC	NA	TRBD1	TRBJ1-2	TRBV3-1/TRBV3-2
CASSLDGGADQPQHF	TGTGCCAGCAGCTTAGACGGGGGGGCAGATCAGCCCCAGCATTTT	NA	NA	TRBJ1-5	TRBV7-8
CASSLGLQETQYF	TGTGCCAGCAGTTTAGGACTACAAGAGACCCAGTACTTC	NA	NA	TRBJ2-5	TRBV12-3/TRBV12-4
CASSLGTGPGDTQYF	TGTGCCAGTAGTCTCGGGACAGGACCGGGAGATACGCAGTATTTT	NA	TRBD1	TRBJ2-3	TRBV19
CASSLGSGVNTQYF	TGTGCCAGCAGCTTGGGCTCGGGAGTCAACACGCAGTATTTT	once	NA	TRBJ2-3	TRBV11-2
CASSQVTGGPEQYF	TGTGCCAGCAGCCAAGTGACAGGGGGGCCCGAGCAGTACTTC	NA	TRBD1	TRBJ2-7	TRBV3-1/TRBV3-2
CAIRQGDNEKLFF	TGTGCCATCCGACAGGGGGATAATGAAAAACTGTTTTTT	NA	TRBD1	TRBJ1-4	TRBV10-3
CASSPRGGRDTGELFF	TGTGCCAGCAGCCCGAGGGGGGGAAGGGACACCGGGGAGCTGTTTTTT	NA	NA	TRBJ2-2	TRBV9
CASRGQVDYGYTF	TGTGCCAGTAGGGGCCAGGTTGACTATGGCTACACCTTC	NA	NA	TRBJ1-2	TRBV19
CASRAGTGGDSPLHF	TGTGCCAGCAGAGCCGGGACAGGCGGGGATTCACCCCTCCACTTT	NA	TRBD1	TRBJ1-6	TRBV2
CASSPPSSYNEQFF	TGCGCCAGCAGCCCGCCGAGCTCCTACAATGAGCAGTTCTTC	NA	NA	TRBJ2-1	TRBV5-1
CASSPGQGKNTEAFF	TGTGCCAGCTCACCCGGACAGGGGAAAAACACTGAAGCTTTCTTT	medium-sized	TRBD1	TRBJ1-1	TRBV18
CSASPAGSYNEQFF	TGCAGTGCTAGTCCAGCGGGGTCCTACAATGAGCAGTTCTTC	NA	TRBD2	TRBJ2-1	TRBV20-1
CASSGGAGETQYF	TGTGCCAGCAGTGGGGGGGCAGGAGAGACCCAGTACTTC	NA	NA	TRBJ2-5	TRBV7-9
CATSSSPDRFYGYTF	TGTGCCACCAGCAGTTCCCCCGACAGGTTCTATGGCTACACCTTC	NA	NA	TRBJ1-2	TRBV15
CASSQDRTENLFF	TGTGCCAGCAGCCAAGATAGGACAGAGAACCTGTTTTTT	NA	NA	TRBJ1-4	TRBV3-1/TRBV3-2
CASGDRASYEQYF	TGTGCCAGCGGGGACAGGGCCTCCTACGAGCAGTACTTC	NA	TRBD1	TRBJ2-7	TRBV6-5
CATSRDPHGDYGYTF	TGTGCCACCAGCAGAGATCCCCATGGAGACTATGGCTACACCTTC	NA	NA	TRBJ1-2	TRBV15
CASSLIEARGRGGNQPQHF	TGTGCCAGCAGCTTAATAGAGGCACGGGGCCGCGGGGGCAATCAGCCCCAGCATTTT	NA	NA	TRBJ1-5	TRBV5-8
CASSPGGVNSPLHF	TGTGCCAGCAGCCCCGGAGGGGTCAATTCACCCCTCCACTTT	few	NA	TRBJ1-6	TRBV7-9
CAISEVAGTEAFF	TGTGCCATCAGTGAGGTCGCGGGGACTGAAGCTTTCTTT	NA	NA	TRBJ1-1	TRBV10-3
CASRRSQGNEKLFF	TGTGCCAGCAGAAGATCTCAGGGAAATGAAAAACTGTTTTTT	NA	NA	TRBJ1-4	TRBV6-5
CASSLGLEVETQYF	TGTGCCAGCAGCTTAGGTCTCGAGGTAGAGACCCAGTACTTC	NA	NA	TRBJ2-5	TRBV5-6
CASSLLSGGAYNEQFF	TGTGCCAGCAGCCTTCTTAGCGGGGGGGCTTACAATGAGCAGTTCTTC	NA	TRBD2	TRBJ2-1	TRBV14
CASSVMGRGVDGYTF	TGTGCCAGCAGCGTAATGGGCAGGGGGGTAGATGGCTACACCTTC	NA	TRBD1	TRBJ1-2	TRBV9
CASRPTPRTTNPATNEKLFF	TGCGCCAGCCGTCCCACTCCCAGGACTACGAACCCTGCAACTAATGAAAAACTGTTTTTT	NA	NA	TRBJ1-4	TRBV5-1
CASSLRTGSYNEQFF	TGTGCCAGCAGCCTCCGGACAGGATCCTACAATGAGCAGTTCTTC	NA	TRBD1	TRBJ2-1	TRBV7-3
CASSVRVGEKLFF	TGTGCCAGCAGCGTGCGGGTAGGCGAAAAACTGTTTTTT	NA	NA	TRBJ1-4	TRBV9
CASSYSRGIPPLHF	TGTGCCAGCAGTTACTCTCGGGGAATTCCACCCCTCCACTTT	NA	NA	TRBJ1-6	TRBV6-5
CASKRDEKLFF	TGTGCCAGCAAACGGGATGAAAAACTGTTTTTT	once	NA	TRBJ1-4	TRBV12-3/TRBV12-4
CASSAQPTRLRPQAFF	TGTGCCAGCAGTGCTCAACCGACCCGGTTGCGGCCGCAAGCTTTCTTT	NA	NA	TRBJ1-1	TRBV25-1
CASSVEPGQGADGYTF	TGTGCCAGCAGCGTTGAGCCGGGACAGGGGGCCGATGGCTACACCTTC	NA	TRBD1	TRBJ1-2	TRBV9
CSVLQGPNTEAFF	TGCAGCGTACTACAGGGGCCGAACACTGAAGCTTTCTTT	NA	TRBD1	TRBJ1-1	TRBV29-1
CASSYSENQPQHF	TGTGCCAGCAGTTATTCAGAAAATCAGCCCCAGCATTTT	NA	NA	TRBJ1-5	TRBV6-2/TRBV6-3
CASSRDRVSRSGANVLTF	TGTGCCAGCAGCCGGGACAGGGTCAGTCGCTCTGGGGCCAACGTCCTGACTTTC	NA	TRBD1	TRBJ2-6	TRBV9
CTSSQDRRGENNYEQYF	TGCACCAGCAGCCAAGATCGCAGGGGGGAAAATAACTACGAGCAGTACTTC	NA	NA	TRBJ2-7	TRBV1
CASSLSLVASGGASNTGELFF	TGCGCCAGCAGTCTCTCGCTCGTGGCTAGCGGGGGGGCCTCTAACACCGGGGAGCTGTTTTTT	NA	TRBD2	TRBJ2-2	TRBV4-3
CASSLGGRPEAFF	TGTGCCAGCAGCTTAGGAGGGAGACCTGAAGCTTTCTTT	NA	NA	TRBJ1-1	TRBV7-6
CASSYSTGAHGYTF	TGTGCCAGCAGTTACTCCACAGGGGCCCATGGCTACACCTTC	NA	TRBD1	TRBJ1-2	TRBV6-5
CASSVRDRGYNSPLHF	TGTGCCAGCAGCGTCCGGGACAGGGGCTATAATTCACCCCTCCACTTT	NA	TRBD1	TRBJ1-6	TRBV7-6
CASSPQGQGHEQYF	TGTGCCAGCTCACCACAAGGACAGGGCCACGAGCAGTACTTC	NA	TRBD1	TRBJ2-7	TRBV18
CASSEGQHGVDTQYF	TGCGCCAGCAGCGAGGGACAGCACGGGGTGGATACGCAGTATTTT	NA	TRBD1	TRBJ2-3	TRBV5-1
CASSQGQGMLQYF	TGTGCCAGCAGCCAGGGACAGGGGATGCTTCAGTACTTC	NA	TRBD1	TRBJ2-4	TRBV5-8
CASSRTSGGWYEQFF	TGTGCCAGCAGTCGAACCAGCGGGGGTTGGTATGAGCAGTTCTTC	NA	TRBD2	TRBJ2-1	TRBV7-2